A few counts support the clone carrying this T cell receptor (beta chain). This sample was included in a study of tumour-infiltrating T cells in Burkitt lymphoma. Across the study: Overall and progression-free survival were predicted by productive clonality.

The V gene's germline CDR1 is MNHEY and CDR2 SMNVEV (reference sequence). The CDR3 has 15 amino acids. V was clipped by 3 bases and J by 1 base, with 13 bases between them. Data came from immunoSEQ multiplex PCR; TCRdb stores just in-frame clones and leaves some out. The sample records some 15,000 clones, approximately 29% being singletons. The V and J genes are TRBV27 and TRBJ2-7; TRBD1 is a possible D gene (6 bases). The TCR comes from a human donor with diffuse large B-cell lymphoma. The sequenced sample was tumor tissue. CDR3 protein: CASSFGSRGSYEQYF. DNA for the CDR3: TGTGCCAGCAGTTTTGGTAGTAGGGGGTCCTACGAGCAGTACTTC.